The present T cell receptor beta chain was sequenced within a study of blood T cell repertoires in COVID-19. Overall study context: Samples taken during acute and convalescent COVID-19 were collected in the United States, Italy and Spain. Sample material is recorded as cDNA or gDNA derived from T cells, B-cell-depleted T cells, or PBMCs.

Assignments of participants to cohorts depended upon their own reported clinical history. In the authors' workflow: By means of reference gene primer amplification, nucleated cell counts were estimated. The method was immunoSEQ multiplex PCR; TCRdb's version includes in-frame clones alone and lacks a portion of them. The DNA gave D and trimming, while V, J and clone size come from that table. The sample has 200,000 to 250,000 clones; less than 90% are singletons. Trimming removed 6 bases from V and 3 bases from J, with 9 bases in between. CDR3 length: 13 residues. The germline V gene encodes CDR1 SGHDN and CDR2 FVKESK. This clone was observed a single time.

This TCR derives from a woman aged 45 to 65 in a cohort exposed to, infected with or recovered from COVID-19 (not recorded which). The chain uses TRBV14 and TRBJ2-1; D unresolved. Sequencing was carried out using PBMCs or T cells enriched from blood (not recorded which). This chain's CDR3 is CASRKTLYNEQFF. In nucleotides, the CDR3 is TGTGCCAGCAGAAAAACTCTCTACAATGAGCAGTTCTTC.